This T cell receptor beta chain was found in a study of cytomegalovirus exposure and HLA in healthy donors. As concerns this clone: Its target is not known.

This PCR relied on a set of 60 Vbeta primers and 13 Jbeta primers. Only in-frame clones appear in the TCRdb table, and some are missing; sequencing was by immunoSEQ multiplex PCR. Of 150,000 to 200,000 clones listed, about 81% are singletons. Findings and limits, study-wide: CMV serostatus stood as the only immune exposure information on hand. It was approximately 160 TCR beta chains that were listed as cytomegalovirus-associated. A classifier reportedly called cytomegalovirus status with high sensitivity and specificity. Later analysis reportedly placed an Asian-associated ancestry cluster below the roughly 680-donor mean in N-insertions.

With V trimmed by 4 bases and J by 2 bases, 12 bases remained unmatched. CDR1 is MNHNS, CDR2 SASEGT, per germline. The CDR3 totals 17 residues. This TCR derives from a woman younger than 35 in good health and CMV-seronegative. Sequenced input: PBMCs. The gene calls are TRBV6-1 and TRBJ2-3; 7 positions agree with TRBD1. The CDR3 reads CASSGKVQGITTDTQYF. DNA of the CDR3: TGTGCCAGCAGTGGTAAAGTACAGGGGATAACCACAGATACGCAGTATTTT.